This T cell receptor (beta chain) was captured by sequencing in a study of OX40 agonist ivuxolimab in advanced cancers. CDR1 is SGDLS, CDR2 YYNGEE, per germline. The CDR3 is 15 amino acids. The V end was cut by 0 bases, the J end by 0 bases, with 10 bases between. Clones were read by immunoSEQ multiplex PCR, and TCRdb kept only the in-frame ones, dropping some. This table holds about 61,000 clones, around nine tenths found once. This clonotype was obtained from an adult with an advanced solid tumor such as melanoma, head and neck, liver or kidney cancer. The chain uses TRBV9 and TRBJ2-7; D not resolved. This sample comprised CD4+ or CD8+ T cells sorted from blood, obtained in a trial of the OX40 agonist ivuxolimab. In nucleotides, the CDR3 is TGTGCCAGCAGCGTAGAGGGATCCCCCTCCTACGAGCAGTACTTC. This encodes CASSVEGSPSYEQYF.